This T cell receptor beta chain emerged from a study of Ad26.COV2.S vaccination and SARS-CoV-2 variants. Study details: Participants got Ad26.COV2.S intramuscularly, once or twice 56 days apart.

The V end was cut by 3 bases, the J end by 3 bases, with 14 bases between. The CDR3 length is 15 residues. Germline V CDR1 and CDR2: MNHEY, SMNVEV (reference sequence). Produced via immunoSEQ multiplex PCR; TCRdb's table is partial and in-frame only. The table includes approximately 420,000 clones, about nine tenths detected once. Treatment indicated: over 15 received Ad26.COV2.S at low or high dose, single or two shots; 5 received placebo; per-sample allocation not given. Samples came from day 63 after the first vaccine or placebo injection. Cohort 1b enrolled adults aged 18-55 years in Boston. Source: peripheral blood, taken in a trial of Ad26.COV2.S vaccine versus placebo. The sequence came from a person between 18 and 60 years old who received the Ad26.COV2.S COVID-19 vaccine or a placebo. The chain combines TRBV27 with TRBJ1-1; the D gene is possibly TRBD1 (6 bases). The CDR3 loop is CASSFGAGADTEAFF. Here the CDR3 DNA reads TGTGCCAGCAGTTTCGGCGCAGGGGCAGACACTGAAGCTTTCTTT.